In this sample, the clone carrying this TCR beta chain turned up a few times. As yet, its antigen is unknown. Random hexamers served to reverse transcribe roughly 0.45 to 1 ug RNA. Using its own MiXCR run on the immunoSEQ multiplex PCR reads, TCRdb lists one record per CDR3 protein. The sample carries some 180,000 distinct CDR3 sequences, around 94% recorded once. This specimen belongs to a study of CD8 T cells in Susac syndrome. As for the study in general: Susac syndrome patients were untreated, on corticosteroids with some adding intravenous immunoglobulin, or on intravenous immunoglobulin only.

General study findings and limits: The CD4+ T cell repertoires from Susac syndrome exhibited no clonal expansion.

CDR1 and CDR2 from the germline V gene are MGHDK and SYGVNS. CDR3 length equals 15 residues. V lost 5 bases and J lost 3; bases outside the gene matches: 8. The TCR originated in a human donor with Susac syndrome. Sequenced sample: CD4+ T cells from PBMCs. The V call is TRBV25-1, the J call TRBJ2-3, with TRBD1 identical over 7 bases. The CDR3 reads CASSPPGGGTDTQYF. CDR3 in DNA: TGTGCCAGCAGTCCACCAGGGGGTGGAACAGATACGCAGTATTTT. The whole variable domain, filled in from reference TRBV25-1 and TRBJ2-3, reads EADIYQTPRYLVIGTGKKITLECSQTMGHDKMYWYQQDPGMELHLIHYSYGVNSTEKGDLSSESTVSRIRTEHFPLTLESARPSHTSQYLCASSPPGGGTDTQYFGPGTRLTVL.